The table lists the clone carrying this TCR beta chain with a few counts. Antigen specificity is unknown. These data come from a study of T-cell reconstitution after alpha-beta-depleted transplantation in children. The CDR3 consists of 17 residues. Germline CDR1 reads LNHDA; CDR2 reads SQIVND (reference sequence). Trimming removed 5 bases from V and 4 bases from J; junction bases left unmatched: 10. TCRbeta library construction was performed incorporating unique molecular identifiers. TCRdb analysed the PCR reads with MiXCR anew, one entry per CDR3 protein. Of approximately 120,000 distinct CDR3 sequences listed, about 9.5% are singletons. Study outcomes and limitations: Roughly two months post-transplant, alpha-beta T cells reportedly originated from several hundred graft clones that had expanded. At one year after transplant, newly produced T cells mostly accounted for T-cell counts and diversity. In some patients, recipient T cells and intrathymic progenitors surviving conditioning explained high day-60 diversity.

The chain employs TRBV19 and TRBJ2-6; TRBD1 agrees at 8 bases. The receptor comes from a girl under three years old who had a stem cell transplant for combined immunodeficiency, so the T cells may come from the graft donor. The sample was PBMCs, mostly from graft donor cells, taken 180 days after TCRalphabeta/CD19-depleted stem cell transplant. Written as DNA, the CDR3 is TGTGCCAGTAGTCTATCCCCGGGACAGGCCGGGGCCAACGTCCTGACTTTC. This translates into CASSLSPGQAGANVLTF.